These 10 T cell receptor beta chains originate from one sample sequenced in a study of blood T cell repertoires in COVID-19. The protocol was immunoSEQ multiplex PCR, while the TCRdb copy is restricted to in-frame clones and leaves out a portion. This repertoire shows about 270,000 clones, around 93% found once; its top ten account for 2.5% to 3%. The material sequenced was PBMCs or T cells enriched from blood (not recorded which). These receptors were collected from a man between 35 and 55 years old who had been exposed to COVID-19.

This clone appeared once. The chain links TRBV5-5 to TRBJ2-2, with TRBD1 matching over 9 bases. CDR1 is SGHKS, CDR2 YYEKEE, per germline (reference sequence). With 3 bases clipped from V and 4 bases from J, the junction kept 4 bases outside the gene matches. The CDR3 spans 15 residues. CDR3 bases: TGTGCCAGCAGCTCAGACAGGGGGAGCACCGGGGAGCTGTTTTTT. It is translated as CASSSDRGSTGELFF.

This rearrangement joins TRBV10-1 to TRBJ2-7, with TRBD2 matching over 11 bases. Germline CDR1 is WNHNN and CDR2 is SYGVQD (reference sequence). Unmatched junction bases numbered 8, after V lost 9 bases and J lost 1 base. The CDR3 spans 15 residues. Here the CDR3 reads CASQRGTSGSYEQYF. In DNA form, the CDR3 reads TGCGCCAGTCAGAGGGGGACTAGCGGATCCTACGAGCAGTACTTC.

On this clone itself: This CDR3 is also generated by other DNA sequences in the sample. The chain recombines TRBV5-4 with TRBJ2-2; D is perhaps TRBD2 (5 bases). The CDR3 extends over 14 amino acids. Germline CDR1 is SGHNT and CDR2 is YYREEE (reference sequence). Trimming shortened V by 4 bases and J by 0 bases, and 7 bases separated the two germline ends. Written as DNA, the CDR3 is TGTGCCAGCAGCACGGGAACGAACACCGGGGAGCTGTTTTTT. It yields the protein CASSTGTNTGELFF.

V usage is TRBV5-6 and J usage is TRBJ1-3, with 7 positions matching TRBD1. Looked up from germline, CDR1 is SGHDT and CDR2 is YYEEEE. With V trimmed by 3 bases and J by 1 base, 4 bases remained unmatched. The CDR3 runs 15 residues. DNA for the CDR3: TGTGCCAGCAGCTCCCCGACAGGGTCTGGAAACACCATATATTTT. It encodes CASSSPTGSGNTIYF.

The J gene is TRBJ2-7, the V gene TRBV5-1; D unclear. The CDR3 spans 13 residues. V was shortened by 3 bases and J by 0 bases, with 7 bases between the two germline ends. Germline V gives CDR1 SGHRS, CDR2 YFSETQ. CDR3 sequence: CASSSRSSYEQYF. The CDR3 DNA follows: TGCGCCAGCAGCTCGAGGAGCTCCTACGAGCAGTACTTC.

V and J are TRBV2 and TRBJ1-1, with 8 positions matching TRBD1. The CDR3 has 14 residues. J lost 0 bases, V lost 6 bases, and 3 bases had no gene match. Per germline, CDR1 SNHLY and CDR2 FYNNEI. The CDR3 sequence: CASRGTGVNTEAFF. CDR3 bases: TGTGCCAGCAGAGGGACAGGAGTGAACACTGAAGCTTTCTTT.

A remark on this clone: The same CDR3 is also encoded by other DNA sequences in this sample. The chain combines TRBV9 with TRBJ1-1; the match to TRBD1 covers 7 bases. The CDR3 sequence is 14 residues long. With V trimmed by 3 bases and J by 1 base, 3 bases remained unmatched. Per germline, CDR1 SGDLS and CDR2 YYNGEE. The CDR3, as DNA: TGTGCCAGCAGCGGACAGGGTGGGAACACTGAAGCTTTCTTT. Translation gives CASSGQGGNTEAFF.

This chain uses TRBV12-3 or TRBV12-4 with TRBJ1-1; D is unclear. The ends were cut back, 5 bases at V and 0 bases at J, with 7 bases in the middle. This CDR3 spans 13 amino acids. The CDR3: CASSRGMNTEAFF. DNA of the CDR3: TGTGCCAGCAGTCGAGGGATGAACACTGAAGCTTTCTTT.

This chain uses TRBV11-2 with TRBJ1-3; TRBD1 matches 9 bases. From germline, CDR1 is SGHAT and CDR2 FQNNGV. The V segment lost 5 bases and the J segment 7 bases; nucleotides outside the gene matches: 3. The CDR3 runs to 13 residues. The CDR3 sequence is CASSTDRGNTIYF. In DNA form, the CDR3 reads TGTGCCAGCAGCACGGACAGGGGTAACACCATATATTTT.

This chain connects TRBV9 to TRBJ1-3; D unclear. The CDR3 covers 13 residues. V dropped 0 bases and J dropped 2 bases, with 3 bases sitting between them. Germline V CDR1 and CDR2: SGDLS, YYNGEE. CDR3 loop: CASSVDTGNTIYF. The CDR3 DNA follows: TGTGCCAGCAGCGTAGATACTGGAAACACCATATATTTT.